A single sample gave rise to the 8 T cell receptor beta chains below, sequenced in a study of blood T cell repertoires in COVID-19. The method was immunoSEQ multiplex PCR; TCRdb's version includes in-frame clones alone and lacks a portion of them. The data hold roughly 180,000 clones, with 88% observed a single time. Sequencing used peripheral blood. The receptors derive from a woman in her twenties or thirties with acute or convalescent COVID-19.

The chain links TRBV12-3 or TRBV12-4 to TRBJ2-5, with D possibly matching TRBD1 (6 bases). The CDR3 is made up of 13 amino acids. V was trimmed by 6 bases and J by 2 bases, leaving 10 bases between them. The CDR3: CASRLTGQETQYF. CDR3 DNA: TGTGCCAGCAGATTGACAGGTCAAGAGACCCAGTACTTC.

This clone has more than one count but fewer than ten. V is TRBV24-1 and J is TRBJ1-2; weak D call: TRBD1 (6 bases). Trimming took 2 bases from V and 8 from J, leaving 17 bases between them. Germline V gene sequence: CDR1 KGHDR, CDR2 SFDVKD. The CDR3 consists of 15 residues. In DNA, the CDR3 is TGTGCCACCAGTGATTCACGGGGTAACAGGGACGGCTACACCTTC. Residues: CATSDSRGNRDGYTF.

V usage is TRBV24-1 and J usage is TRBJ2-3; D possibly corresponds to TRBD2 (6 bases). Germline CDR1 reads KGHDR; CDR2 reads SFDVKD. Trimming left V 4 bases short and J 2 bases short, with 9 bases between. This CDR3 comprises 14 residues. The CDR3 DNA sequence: TGTGCCACCAGTGACCGCGGGGTCACAGATACGCAGTATTTT. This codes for CATSDRGVTDTQYF.

The CDR3 bases are TGCGCCAGCAGTGCAAAGGGGCTTTCTCTGGGGGCTTTCTTT. Its protein is CASSAKGLSLGAFF. The V call is TRBV10-2, the J call TRBJ1-1; perhaps TRBD1 as D (5 bases). The V end was cut by 4 bases, the J end by 11 bases, with 20 bases between. Germline CDR1 and CDR2: WSHSY and SAAADI. The CDR3 is 14 amino acids.

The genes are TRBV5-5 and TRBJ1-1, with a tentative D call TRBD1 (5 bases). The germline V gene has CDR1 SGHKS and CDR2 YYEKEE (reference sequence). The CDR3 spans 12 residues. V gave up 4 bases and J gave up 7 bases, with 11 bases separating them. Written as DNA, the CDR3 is TGTGCCAGCAGCCTCAGGGTTGGTGAAGCTTTCTTT. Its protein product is CASSLRVGEAFF.

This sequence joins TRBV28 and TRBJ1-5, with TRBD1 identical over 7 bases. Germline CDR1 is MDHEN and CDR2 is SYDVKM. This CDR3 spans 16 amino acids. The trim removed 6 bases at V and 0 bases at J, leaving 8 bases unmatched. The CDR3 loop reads CASSPGTAYSNQPQHF. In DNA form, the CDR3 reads TGTGCCAGCAGCCCAGGGACAGCTTATAGCAATCAGCCCCAGCATTTT.

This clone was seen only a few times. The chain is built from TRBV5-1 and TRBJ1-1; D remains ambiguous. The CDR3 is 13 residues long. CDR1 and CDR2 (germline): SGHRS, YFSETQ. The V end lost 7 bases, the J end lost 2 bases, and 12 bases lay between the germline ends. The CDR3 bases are TGCGCCAGCTCGGATAGCCCTAACACTGAAGCTTTCTTT. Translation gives CASSDSPNTEAFF. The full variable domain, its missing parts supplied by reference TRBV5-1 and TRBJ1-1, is KAGVTQTPRYLIKTRGQQVTLSCSPISGHRSVSWYQQTPGQGLQFLFEYFSETQRNKGNFPGRFSGRQFSNSRSEMNVSTLELGDSALYLCASSDSPNTEAFFGQGTRLTVV.

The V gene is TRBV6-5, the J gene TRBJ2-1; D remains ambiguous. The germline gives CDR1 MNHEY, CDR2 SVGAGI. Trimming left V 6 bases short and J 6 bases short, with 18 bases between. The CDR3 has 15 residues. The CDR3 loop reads CASSVGWAFGNEQFF. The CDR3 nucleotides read TGTGCCAGCAGCGTCGGTTGGGCGTTTGGCAATGAGCAGTTCTTC.